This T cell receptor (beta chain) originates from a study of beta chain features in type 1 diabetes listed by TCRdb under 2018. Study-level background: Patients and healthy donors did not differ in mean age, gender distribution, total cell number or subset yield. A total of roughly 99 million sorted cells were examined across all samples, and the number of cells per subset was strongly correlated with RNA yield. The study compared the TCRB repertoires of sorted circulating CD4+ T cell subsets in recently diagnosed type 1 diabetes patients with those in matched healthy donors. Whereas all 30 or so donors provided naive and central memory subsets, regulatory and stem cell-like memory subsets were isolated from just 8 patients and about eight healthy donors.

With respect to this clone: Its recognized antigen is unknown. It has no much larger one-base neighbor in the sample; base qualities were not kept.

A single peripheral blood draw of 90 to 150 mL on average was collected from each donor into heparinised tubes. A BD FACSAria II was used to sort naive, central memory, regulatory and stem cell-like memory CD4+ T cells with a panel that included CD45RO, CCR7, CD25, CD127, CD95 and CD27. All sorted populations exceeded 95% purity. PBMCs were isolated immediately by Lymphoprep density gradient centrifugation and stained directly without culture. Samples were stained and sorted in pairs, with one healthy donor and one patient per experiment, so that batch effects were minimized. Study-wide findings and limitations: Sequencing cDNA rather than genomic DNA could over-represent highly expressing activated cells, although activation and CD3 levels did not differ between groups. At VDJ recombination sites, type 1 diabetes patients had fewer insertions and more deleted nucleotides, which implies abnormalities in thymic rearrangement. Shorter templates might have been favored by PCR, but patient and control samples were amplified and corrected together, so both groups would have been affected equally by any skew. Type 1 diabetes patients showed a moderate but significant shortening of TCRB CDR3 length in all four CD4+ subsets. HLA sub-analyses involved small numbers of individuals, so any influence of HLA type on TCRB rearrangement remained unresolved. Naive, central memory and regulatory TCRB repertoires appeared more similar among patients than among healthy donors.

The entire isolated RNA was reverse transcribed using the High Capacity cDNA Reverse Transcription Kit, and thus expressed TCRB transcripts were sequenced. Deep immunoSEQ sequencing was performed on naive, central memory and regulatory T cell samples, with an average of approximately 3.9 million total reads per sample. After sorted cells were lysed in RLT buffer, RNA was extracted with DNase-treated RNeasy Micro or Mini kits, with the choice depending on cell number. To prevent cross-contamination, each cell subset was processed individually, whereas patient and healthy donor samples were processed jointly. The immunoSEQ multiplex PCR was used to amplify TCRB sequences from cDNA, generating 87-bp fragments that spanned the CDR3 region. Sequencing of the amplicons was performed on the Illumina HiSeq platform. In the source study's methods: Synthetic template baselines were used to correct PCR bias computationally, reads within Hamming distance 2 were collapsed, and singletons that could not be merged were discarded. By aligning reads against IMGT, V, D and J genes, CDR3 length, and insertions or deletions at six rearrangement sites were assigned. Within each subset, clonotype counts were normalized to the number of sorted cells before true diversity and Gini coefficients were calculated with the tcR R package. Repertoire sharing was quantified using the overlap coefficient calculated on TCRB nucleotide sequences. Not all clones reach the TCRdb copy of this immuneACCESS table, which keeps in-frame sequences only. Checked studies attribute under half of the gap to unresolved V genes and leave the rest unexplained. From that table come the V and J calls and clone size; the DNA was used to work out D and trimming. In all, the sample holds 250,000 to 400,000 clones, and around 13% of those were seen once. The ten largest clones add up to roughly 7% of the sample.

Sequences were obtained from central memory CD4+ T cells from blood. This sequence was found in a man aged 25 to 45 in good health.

The DNA reads TGTGCCAGCAGCTTAGAACGGGAGCAGTTCTTC. This encodes CASSLEREQFF. The chain links TRBV7-8 with TRBJ2-1, with the D gene uncertain. From the cysteine through the phenylalanine, the CDR3 covers 11 amino acids. CDR3 DNA is the only sequence kept; it has 33 bases, read in frame from the first base. The germline V gene supplies CDR1 SGHVS and CDR2 FQNEAQ. The junction carries 5 bases between V and J, which are trimmed by 1 base and 10 bases respectively.